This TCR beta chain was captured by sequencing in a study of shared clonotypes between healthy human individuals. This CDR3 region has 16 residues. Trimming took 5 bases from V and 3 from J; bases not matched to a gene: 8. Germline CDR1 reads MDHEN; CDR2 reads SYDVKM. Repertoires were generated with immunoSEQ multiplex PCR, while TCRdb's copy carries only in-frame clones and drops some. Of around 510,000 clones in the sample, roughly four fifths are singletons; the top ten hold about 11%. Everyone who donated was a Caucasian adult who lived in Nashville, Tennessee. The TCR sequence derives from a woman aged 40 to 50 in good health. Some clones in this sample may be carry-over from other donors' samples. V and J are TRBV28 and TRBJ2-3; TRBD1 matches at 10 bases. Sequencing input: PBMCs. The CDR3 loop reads CASSADRGGRTDTQYF. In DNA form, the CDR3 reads TGTGCCAGCAGTGCGGACAGGGGGGGAAGGACAGATACGCAGTATTTT.